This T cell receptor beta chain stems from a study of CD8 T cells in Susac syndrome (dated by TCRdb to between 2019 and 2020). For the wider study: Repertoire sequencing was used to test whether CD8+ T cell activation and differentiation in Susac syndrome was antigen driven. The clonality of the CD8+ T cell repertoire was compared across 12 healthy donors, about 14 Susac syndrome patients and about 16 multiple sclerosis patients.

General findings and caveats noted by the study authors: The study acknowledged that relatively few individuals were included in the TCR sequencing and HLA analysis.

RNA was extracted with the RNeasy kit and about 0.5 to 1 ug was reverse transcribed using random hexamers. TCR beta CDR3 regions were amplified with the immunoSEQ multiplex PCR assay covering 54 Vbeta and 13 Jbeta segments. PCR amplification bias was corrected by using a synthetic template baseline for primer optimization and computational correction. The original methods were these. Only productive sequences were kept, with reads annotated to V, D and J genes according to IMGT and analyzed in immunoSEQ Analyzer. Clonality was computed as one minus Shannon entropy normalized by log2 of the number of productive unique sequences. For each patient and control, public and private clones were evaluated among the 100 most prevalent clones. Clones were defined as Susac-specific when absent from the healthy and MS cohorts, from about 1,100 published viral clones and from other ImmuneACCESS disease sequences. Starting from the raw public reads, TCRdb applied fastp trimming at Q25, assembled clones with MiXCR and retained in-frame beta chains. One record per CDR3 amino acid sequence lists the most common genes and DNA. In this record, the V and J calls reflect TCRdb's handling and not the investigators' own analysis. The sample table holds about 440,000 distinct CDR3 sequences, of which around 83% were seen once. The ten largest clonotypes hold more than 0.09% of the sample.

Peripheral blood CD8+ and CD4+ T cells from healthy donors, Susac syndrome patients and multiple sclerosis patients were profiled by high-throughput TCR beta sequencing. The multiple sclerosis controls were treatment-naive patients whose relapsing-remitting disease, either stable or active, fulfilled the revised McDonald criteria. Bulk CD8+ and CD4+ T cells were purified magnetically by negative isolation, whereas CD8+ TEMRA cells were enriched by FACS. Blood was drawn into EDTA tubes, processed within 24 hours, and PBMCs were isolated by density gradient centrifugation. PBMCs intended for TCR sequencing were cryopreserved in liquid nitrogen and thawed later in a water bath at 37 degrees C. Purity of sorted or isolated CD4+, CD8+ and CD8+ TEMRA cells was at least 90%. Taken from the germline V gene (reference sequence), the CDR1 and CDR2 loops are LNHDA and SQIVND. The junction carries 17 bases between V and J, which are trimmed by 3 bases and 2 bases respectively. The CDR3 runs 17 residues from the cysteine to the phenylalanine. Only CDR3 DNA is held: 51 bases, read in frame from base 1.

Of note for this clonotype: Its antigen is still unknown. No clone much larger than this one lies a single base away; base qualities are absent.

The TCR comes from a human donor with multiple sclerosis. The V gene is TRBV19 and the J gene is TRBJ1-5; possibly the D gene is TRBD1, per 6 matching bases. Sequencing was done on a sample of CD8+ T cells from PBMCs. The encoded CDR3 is CASSMGEWGLGNQPQHF. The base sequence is TGTGCCAGTAGTATGGGCGAATGGGGGCTTGGCAATCAGCCCCAGCATTTT.